The entry below gives a single TCR beta chain sequence along with its context. No antigen is known for it. This entry belongs to a study of blood T cells in healthy people across ages. Study in general: Template switching picked up about one barcoded beta molecule for each two T cells. The study's findings and limits: Across the age range, TCR beta diversity per million T cells fell in a roughly linear way.

Investigators took about 10 milliliters of peripheral blood from every donor. PBMCs numbering at least 6 million were isolated per sample. A second PCR of 7 to 11 cycles used a sample-barcoded 5' primer and a J-beta primer mix. TCRdb itself ran the 5' RACE reads through MiXCR, one entry per CDR3 protein. The table has hundreds of thousands of distinct CDR3 sequences, approximately 30% seen once. The specimen was blood. This clonotype was obtained from a woman of 80 years or more in good health.

This CDR3 reads CASRETGITGELFF. CDR3 nucleotides: TGTGCCAGCAGGGAGACAGGTATCACCGGGGAGCTGTTTTTT. The V and J genes are TRBV2 and TRBJ2-2; tentative D call: TRBD1 (6 bases). Trimming took off 6 bases at V and 4 bases at J, with 12 bases between the two ends. CDR3 length: 14 residues. CDR1 and CDR2 from the germline V gene are SNHLY and FYNNEI.